This record covers a single T cell receptor (beta chain). The study assigned cohorts using participant-reported clinical history. TCRdb's table, derived via immunoSEQ multiplex PCR, lists solely in-frame clones and lacks some. The sample carries some 170,000 clones, around 80% recorded once. V gave up 2 bases and J gave up 5 bases, with 11 bases separating them. Germline V gene lookup returns CDR1 SGHDT and CDR2 YYEEEE. The CDR3 is made up of 14 amino acids. This specimen belongs to a study of blood T cell repertoires in COVID-19. Study-level information: Nucleic acid was either cDNA or gDNA, and it came from T cells, B-cell-depleted T cells, or PBMCs.

V gene TRBV5-6 combines with J gene TRBJ1-5; TRBD1 is a possible D gene (5 bases). The receptor's source is a man in his fifties or sixties who had recovered from COVID-19. The sample taken for sequencing was PBMCs or T cells enriched from blood (not recorded which). The CDR3 sequence: CASSFSGVHQPQHF. As DNA, the CDR3 is TGTGCCAGCAGCTTTTCGGGGGTTCATCAGCCCCAGCATTTT. Together with reference TRBV5-6 and TRBJ1-5, the CDR3 gives the full variable domain: DAGVTQSPTHLIKTRGQQVTLRCSPKSGHDTVSWYQQALGQGPQFIFQYYEEEERQRGNFPDRFSGHQFPNYSSELNVNALLLGDSALYLCASSFSGVHQPQHFGDGTRLSIL.